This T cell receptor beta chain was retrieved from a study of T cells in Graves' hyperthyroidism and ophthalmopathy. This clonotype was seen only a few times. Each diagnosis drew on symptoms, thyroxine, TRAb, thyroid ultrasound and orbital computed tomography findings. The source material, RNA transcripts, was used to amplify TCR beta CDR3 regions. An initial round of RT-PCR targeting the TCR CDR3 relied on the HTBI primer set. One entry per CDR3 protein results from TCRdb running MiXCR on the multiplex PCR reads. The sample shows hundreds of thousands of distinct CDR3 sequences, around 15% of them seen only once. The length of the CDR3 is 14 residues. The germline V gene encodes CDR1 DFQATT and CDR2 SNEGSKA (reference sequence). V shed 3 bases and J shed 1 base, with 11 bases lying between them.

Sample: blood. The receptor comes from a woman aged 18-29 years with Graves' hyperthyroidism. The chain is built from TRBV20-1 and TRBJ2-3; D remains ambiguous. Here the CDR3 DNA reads TGCAGTGCTAGGCATAGCCTCGGCACAGATACGCAGTATTTT. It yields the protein CSARHSLGTDTQYF.